These 20 T cell receptor beta chains came from one sample sequenced in a study of blood T cell repertoires in COVID-19. Sequencing used immunoSEQ multiplex PCR; TCRdb keeps in-frame clones, though not all of them. The table records roughly 120,000 clones, 80% to 90% of them present only once. Sequences were obtained from peripheral blood. These receptors came from a woman between 50 and 59 years old with acute or convalescent COVID-19.

The V gene is TRBV5-1, the J gene TRBJ1-1, with 12 positions matching TRBD1. V dropped 3 bases and J dropped 5; count of bases not matched to a gene: 5. CDR3 size: 15 residues. The germline V gene has CDR1 SGHRS and CDR2 YFSETQ. The CDR3: CASSSGQGAETEAFF. The CDR3 nucleotides are TGCGCCAGCAGCTCGGGACAGGGGGCGGAGACTGAAGCTTTCTTT.

The V and J genes are TRBV29-1 and TRBJ1-1; no reliable D call. The germline V gene encodes CDR1 SQVTM and CDR2 ANQGSEA. The CDR3 totals 12 residues. V dropped 6 bases and J dropped 1 base, with 9 bases sitting between them. The CDR3 protein is CSVRTQNTEAFF. CDR3 DNA: TGCAGCGTCAGGACTCAGAACACTGAAGCTTTCTTT.

This chain connects TRBV19 to TRBJ2-7; unclear D gene. From germline, CDR1 is LNHDA and CDR2 SQIVND (reference sequence). Trimming removed 10 bases from V and 2 bases from J, with 15 bases in between. This CDR3 is 13 amino acids long. This CDR3 reads CATSTMATYEQYF. The CDR3 nucleotides read TGTGCCACCTCAACCATGGCAACCTACGAGCAGTACTTC.

The chain recombines TRBV3-1 (or the pseudogene TRBV3-2) with TRBJ2-3; perhaps TRBD1 as D (5 bases). CDR3 length equals 14 residues. Trimming cost V 4 bases and J 4 bases, with 12 bases left between them. Looked up from germline, CDR1 is LGHDT and CDR2 is YNNKEL (reference sequence). The DNA for the CDR3 is TGTGCCAGCAGCCCAAGGGGCAGGGCAGATACGCAGTATTTT. Its translation: CASSPRGRADTQYF.

V is TRBV5-1 and J is TRBJ1-2; 7 positions match TRBD1. Germline CDR1 and CDR2: SGHRS and YFSETQ. Losses at the gene ends were 5 bases for V and 2 bases for J; bases not matched to a gene: 9. The CDR3 contains 15 residues. The CDR3 nucleotides are TGCGCCAGCAGGGAAACCTTCAGGGGGAACTATGGCTACACCTTC. It yields the protein CASRETFRGNYGYTF.

The chain joins TRBV6-5 to TRBJ2-1, with 11 bases lining up with TRBD2. Germline V gene lookup returns CDR1 MNHEY and CDR2 SVGAGI. The CDR3 covers 15 residues. V shed 6 bases and J 5 bases; nucleotides not matched to a gene: 6. CDR3 sequence reads: CASRMGLAENNEQFF. CDR3 nucleotide sequence: TGTGCCAGCAGGATGGGACTAGCGGAAAACAATGAGCAGTTCTTC.

This clone was seen just once. The chain joins TRBV24-1 to TRBJ2-3, with 10 positions matching TRBD2. This CDR3 has 16 amino acids. The junction had 2 bases not matched to a gene; V was cut back by 1 base and J by 2 bases. The germline CDR1 and CDR2 sequences are KGHDR and SFDVKD. CDR3 region: CATSDFSGGSTDTQYF. For the CDR3, the DNA is TGTGCCACCAGTGATTTTAGCGGGGGGTCCACAGATACGCAGTATTTT.

The chain employs TRBV19 and TRBJ1-1; maybe TRBD1 (5 bases). With 5 bases removed from V and 0 bases from J, the gap between germline ends came to 7 bases. Per germline, CDR1 LNHDA and CDR2 SQIVND (reference sequence). CDR3 length: 13 amino acids. The chain's CDR3 is CASSPTVNTEAFF. DNA of the CDR3: TGTGCCAGTAGTCCGACAGTGAACACTGAAGCTTTCTTT.

This rearrangement joins TRBV24-1 to TRBJ2-3; 14 bases line up with TRBD2. Germline CDR1 and CDR2: KGHDR and SFDVKD. The CDR3 consists of 20 residues. With 1 base clipped from V and 4 bases from J, the junction kept 12 bases outside the gene matches. In nucleotides, the CDR3 is TGTGCCACCAGTGATTTTAAAGCCCACGGACTAGCGGGGGGAGCAGATACGCAGTATTTT. Protein sequence: CATSDFKAHGLAGGADTQYF.

V and J are TRBV4-2 and TRBJ1-6, with 7 positions matching TRBD1. V was clipped by 4 bases and J by 5 bases; unmatched bases: 5. Germline CDR1 and CDR2: LGHNA and YNFKEQ. CDR3 length: 15 residues. The CDR3 region is CASSPRQGNNSPLHF. In nucleotides, the CDR3 is TGTGCCAGCAGCCCTCGACAGGGAAATAATTCACCCCTCCACTTT.

V usage is TRBV7-8 and J usage is TRBJ1-5; TRBD1 agrees at 12 bases. The length of the CDR3 is 17 residues. Trimming at V came to 7 bases and at J to 6 bases, leaving 13 bases not matched to a gene. Germline CDR1 reads SGHVS; CDR2 reads FQNEAQ. Written as DNA, the CDR3 is TGTGCCAGCACCTCCGTGGGTGGGACAGGGGGCTCTCAGCCCCAGCATTTT. It encodes CASTSVGGTGGSQPQHF. Filled out from reference TRBV7-8 and TRBJ1-5, the complete variable domain reads GAGVSQSPRYKVAKRGQDVALRCDPISGHVSLFWYQQALGQGPEFLTYFQNEAQLDKSGLPSDRFFAERPEGSVSTLKIQRTQQEDSAVYLCASTSVGGTGGSQPQHFGDGTRLSIL.

The chain recombines TRBV12-3 or TRBV12-4 with TRBJ1-5, with 7 nucleotides matching TRBD1. The CDR3 contains 13 residues. Trimming removed 7 bases from V and 6 bases from J; junction bases left unmatched: 6. CDR3 region: CASTTGERQPQHF. In DNA form, the CDR3 reads TGTGCCAGCACAACAGGGGAGCGTCAGCCCCAGCATTTT.

The gene calls are TRBV27 and TRBJ2-6, with no clear D. Between the trimmed V and J ends, which lost 4 bases and 0 bases, there was a span of 7 bases. Germline assignment: CDR1 MNHEY and CDR2 SMNVEV (reference sequence). The CDR3 is 15 amino acids. The CDR3 is CASSSLSSGANVLTF. The CDR3 DNA follows: TGTGCCAGCAGTTCACTTTCCTCTGGGGCCAACGTCCTGACTTTC.

In this sample, this clone turned up a few times. The V and J genes are TRBV4-2 and TRBJ1-2; a possible D gene is TRBD1 (6 bases). Germline V CDR1 and CDR2: LGHNA, YNFKEQ. V lost 6 bases and J 2 bases, leaving 16 bases between the germline ends. The CDR3 length is 15 residues. CDR3 DNA: TGTGCCAGCAGTTTGGGACACACCTCAAACTATGGCTACACCTTC. As protein: CASSLGHTSNYGYTF.

The chain combines TRBV2 with TRBJ1-5, with TRBD1 matching 7 bases. Per the germline V gene, CDR1 is SNHLY and CDR2 is FYNNEI. The CDR3 extends over 14 amino acids. The V segment lost 8 bases and the J segment 5 bases; nucleotides outside the gene matches: 9. As DNA, the CDR3 is TGTGCCAGCCAGGGGGTTCGATCGGATCAGCCCCAGCATTTT. Amino acids: CASQGVRSDQPQHF.

The chain recombines TRBV27 with TRBJ1-6; 10 nucleotides agree with TRBD1. Trimming cost V 5 bases and J 6 bases; bases outside gene matches: 7. This CDR3 contains 16 residues. Germline values: CDR1 MNHEY, CDR2 SMNVEV (reference sequence). CDR3 DNA: TGTGCCAGCAGTCCCCGGACAGGGGGTGGTAATTCACCCCTCCACTTT. It specifies CASSPRTGGGNSPLHF.

V gene TRBV5-1 combines with J gene TRBJ1-3, with D unclear. CDR1 and CDR2 from the germline V gene are SGHRS and YFSETQ. The CDR3 loop spans 13 amino acids. Trimming took off 0 bases at V and 8 bases at J, with 9 bases between the two ends. Here the CDR3 DNA reads TGCGCCAGCAGCTTGGATCTTCGGGACACCATATATTTT. Its translation: CASSLDLRDTIYF. Full variable domain (remainder filled in from reference TRBV5-1 and TRBJ1-3): KAGVTQTPRYLIKTRGQQVTLSCSPISGHRSVSWYQQTPGQGLQFLFEYFSETQRNKGNFPGRFSGRQFSNSRSEMNVSTLELGDSALYLCASSLDLRDTIYFGEGSWLTVV.

The rearrangement links TRBV5-1 to TRBJ2-7; 10 positions match TRBD1. The CDR3 spans 15 residues. Germline V lookup: CDR1 SGHRS, CDR2 YFSETQ. Trimming removed 2 bases from V and 2 bases from J; junction bases left unmatched: 4. This CDR3 reads CASSLPGTGAYEQYF. The DNA for the CDR3 is TGCGCCAGCAGCTTACCCGGGACAGGGGCCTACGAGCAGTACTTC. The full variable domain, rest sourced from reference TRBV5-1 and TRBJ2-7, is KAGVTQTPRYLIKTRGQQVTLSCSPISGHRSVSWYQQTPGQGLQFLFEYFSETQRNKGNFPGRFSGRQFSNSRSEMNVSTLELGDSALYLCASSLPGTGAYEQYFGPGTRLTVT.

This clone was seen a handful of times. The chain uses TRBV4-1 and TRBJ2-7, with 8 bases matching TRBD1. V shed 3 bases, J shed 2 bases, and the junction held 6 bases outside the gene matches. CDR1 is MGHRA, CDR2 YSYEKL, per germline. This CDR3 region has 15 residues. The CDR3 sequence: CASSQDRGQAYEQYF. The CDR3 DNA follows: TGCGCCAGCAGCCAGGACCGGGGACAGGCCTACGAGCAGTACTTC.

J is TRBJ1-2 and V is TRBV7-9; TRBD1 agrees at 10 bases. Germline assignment: CDR1 SEHNR and CDR2 FQNEAQ (reference sequence). Trimming took 5 bases from V and 4 from J; bases not matched to a gene: 7. The CDR3 loop spans 15 amino acids. CDR3 sequence: CASSERRTGGYGYTF. The CDR3 DNA reads as TGTGCCAGCAGCGAAAGAAGGACAGGGGGCTATGGCTACACCTTC. Full variable domain (missing parts from reference TRBV7-9 and TRBJ1-2): DTGVSQNPRHKITKRGQNVTFRCDPISEHNRLYWYRQTLGQGPEFLTYFQNEAQLEKSRLLSDRFSAERPKGSFSTLEIQRTEQGDSAMYLCASSERRTGGYGYTFGSGTRLTVV.